Below, one TCR beta chain is given with its context. This specimen belongs to a study of T cells in tumors after PD-1 blockade. Across the study: Prior checkpoint blockade, systemic immunosuppressant use, or anti-cancer therapy within 4 weeks excluded patients.

V lost 5 bases to trimming and J lost 0 bases, with 8 bases between them. The germline CDR1 and CDR2 sequences are SGHNT and YENEEA. The CDR3 length is 13 residues. The protocol was immunoSEQ multiplex PCR, while the TCRdb copy is restricted to in-frame clones and leaves out a portion. This table holds about 59,000 clones, around 80% found once. Sequences were derived from PBMCs, sampled before anti-PD-1 treatment. This rearrangement joins TRBV11-3 to TRBJ2-7; a weak D match, TRBD2 (5 bases). The sequence came from a human donor with basal cell carcinoma. DNA of the CDR3: TGTGCCAGCAGCCGCGGGCACTCCTACGAGCAGTACTTC. It codes for CASSRGHSYEQYF.